This T cell receptor beta chain was identified in a study of cytomegalovirus exposure and HLA in healthy donors. This PCR relied on a set of 60 Vbeta primers and 13 Jbeta primers. In the source study's methods: There were about 88 million unique TCR beta chains by a later count, and about 11 million of them were shared. Repertoires were generated with immunoSEQ multiplex PCR, while TCRdb's copy carries only in-frame clones and drops some. The V and J calls and clone size come from that table; D and trimming were worked out from the DNA. The table has around 96,000 clones, 60% to 75% seen once. The CDR3 has 19 amino acids. Trimming stripped 1 base from V and 0 bases from J, with 19 bases between. Germline V CDR1 and CDR2: GTSNPN, SVGIG (reference sequence).

Sample: PBMCs. This sequence originates from a man aged 55 to 69 in good health and CMV-seronegative. The rearrangement links TRBV30 to TRBJ1-6; a possible D gene is TRBD1 (5 bases). The CDR3 spells CAWSDLTWTGGSYNSPLHF. The CDR3 DNA sequence: TGTGCCTGGAGTGATCTGACTTGGACGGGGGGCTCCTATAATTCACCCCTCCACTTT.